These 25 T cell receptor beta chains were all obtained from the same sample, sequenced in a study of spatial heterogeneity in lung cancer. TCRdb reprocessed the 5' RACE reads with MiXCR, giving one entry per CDR3 protein. Among roughly 9,000 distinct CDR3 sequences listed, 6.3% were seen once. The study's findings and limits: In tumors, expanded intratumoral alpha and beta TCR counts tracked mutation counts.

Time point denoted: sample taken at primary tumor resection. Which antigens these TCRs recognize remains unknown. The source material was lung tumor tissue, sampled at surgery. Receptors originate from a male donor with early-stage non-small cell lung cancer.

A remark on this clonotype: With the library built for alpha chains, this beta chain is off target and its frequency is not meaningful. J is TRBJ1-1 and V is TRBV28, with 7 positions matching TRBD1. The CDR3 consists of 12 residues. V lost 2 bases, J lost 7 bases, and 1 base stayed unmatched. CDR1 and CDR2 from the germline V gene are MDHEN and SYDVKM. The CDR3 here is CASSLGDSEAFF. Here the CDR3 DNA reads TGTGCCAGCAGTTTAGGGGACAGTGAAGCTTTCTTT.

This clonotype is medium-sized in the sample. Within a library made for alpha chains, this beta chain is off target, and its count is uninformative. The CDR3 nucleotides read TGCAGTGCTACAACCCTGAGGGTGGGGGAAAAACTGTTTTTT. It translates to CSATTLRVGEKLFF. The rearrangement joins TRBV20-1 to TRBJ1-4; D call uncertain. CDR1 is DFQATT and CDR2 is SNEGSKA in the germline V gene (reference sequence). V lost 4 bases, J lost 8 bases, and 17 bases lay in between. The CDR3 contains 14 residues.

This clonotype was counted many times. This beta chain represents an off-target read in a library built for alpha chains; its size is of limited meaning. This chain links TRBV27 with TRBJ2-7; the match to TRBD2 covers 15 bases. The CDR3 totals 15 residues. The germline V gene encodes CDR1 MNHEY and CDR2 SMNVEV (reference sequence). V gave up 5 bases and J gave up 12 bases; unmatched junction bases: 11. The CDR3 DNA reads as TGTGCCAGCAGTCCTAGGGGACTAGCGGGAGGTGCTCCGTACTTC. It codes for CASSPRGLAGGAPYF.

There are many counts of this clonotype. Because the library targeted alpha chains, this beta chain is an off-target read whose size means little. J is TRBJ2-3 and V is TRBV2; TRBD1 is a possible D gene (5 bases). Germline-derived CDR1 and CDR2 are SNHLY and FYNNEI. CDR3 length equals 15 residues. Trimming stripped 4 bases from V and 2 bases from J, with 13 bases between. For the CDR3, the DNA is TGTGCCAGCAGTGGCTACAGTGGGGCCACAGATACGCAGTATTTT. It codes for CASSGYSGATDTQYF.

This clonotype has at least ten counts. This beta chain is a stray sequence in a library constructed for alpha chains; its clone size is not meaningful. The chain carries TRBV2 and TRBJ2-2, with D uncertain. The germline V and J ends were trimmed by 4 bases and 0 bases, with 9 bases remaining between them. Germline values: CDR1 SNHLY, CDR2 FYNNEI. The CDR3 totals 15 residues. CDR3 bases: TGTGCCAGCAGTGTAAACCATGCGAACACCGGGGAGCTGTTTTTT. Translation gives CASSVNHANTGELFF.

This clonotype is medium-sized within its sample. Within a library made for alpha chains, this beta chain is off target, and its count is uninformative. The V and J genes are TRBV7-2 and TRBJ1-2; 7 bases map to TRBD1. This CDR3 spans 14 amino acids. Trimming cost V 1 base and J 6 bases; bases outside gene matches: 5. CDR1 and CDR2 from the germline V gene are SGHTA and FQGNSA. The CDR3 DNA is TGTGCCAGCAGCTTAGAAAGGGGGCTAGATGGCTACACCTTC. This sequence encodes CASSLERGLDGYTF.

This clonotype was seen many times. With the library built for alpha chains, this beta chain is off target and its frequency is not meaningful. This sequence joins TRBV6-6 and TRBJ2-7; maybe TRBD2 (5 bases). Germline V lookup: CDR1 MNHNY, CDR2 SVGAGI (reference sequence). V dropped 5 bases and J dropped 3 bases, with 20 bases sitting between them. The CDR3 extends over 16 amino acids. The CDR3: CASSHAGVSGLYEQYV. In nucleotides, the CDR3 is TGTGCCAGCAGTCACGCCGGGGTTTCGGGCCTCTACGAGCAGTACGTC.

This clonotype was counted ten times or more. The library was prepared for alpha chains; this beta chain is a stray read, so its frequency means little. The chain recombines TRBV20-1 with TRBJ2-1; 7 positions match TRBD2. The CDR3 sequence is 18 residues long. Germline V gene sequence: CDR1 DFQATT, CDR2 SNEGSKA (reference sequence). Trimming at V came to 0 bases and at J to 0 bases, leaving 11 bases not matched to a gene. The CDR3 region is CSARDHSGAGTSYNEQFF. Written as DNA, the CDR3 is TGCAGTGCTAGAGATCACAGCGGGGCAGGCACCTCCTACAATGAGCAGTTCTTC.

This clonotype is classed as medium-sized (0.01 to 0.1%). Little can be read into the size of this beta chain, an off-target read in a library designed for alpha chains. The gene calls are TRBV28 and TRBJ2-3; D possibly corresponds to TRBD1 (6 bases). V was cut by 2 bases and J by 6 bases, with 12 bases left in between. The CDR3 contains 14 residues. Per germline, CDR1 MDHEN and CDR2 SYDVKM. CDR3 in amino acids: CASSLDRPGDTQYF. CDR3 bases: TGTGCCAGCAGTTTAGACAGGCCGGGGGATACGCAGTATTTT.

This clonotype occurred many times. This beta chain is a stray read from a library made for alpha chains; its abundance is not meaningful. The rearrangement links TRBV7-6 to TRBJ2-7; D is uncertain. Germline V gene data show CDR1 as SGHVS and CDR2 as FNYEAQ. The length of the CDR3 is 14 residues. The V end was cut by 5 bases, the J end by 3 bases, with 14 bases between. CDR3 loop: CASSPSWGSYEQYF. As DNA, the CDR3 is TGTGCCAGCAGCCCCTCCTGGGGAAGCTACGAGCAGTACTTC.

Concerning this clonotype: This beta chain is an unintended read in a library built for alpha chains; its size means little. This chain joins TRBV29-1 and TRBJ2-3; no reliable D call. The germline gives CDR1 SQVTM, CDR2 ANQGSEA. Trimming left V 1 base short and J 0 bases short, with 11 bases between. The CDR3 sequence is 15 residues long. The CDR3 region has the DNA TGCAGCGTTGAAGGTACAACCACAAGCACAGATACGCAGTATTTT. This translates into CSVEGTTTSTDTQYF.

This clonotype was counted many times. Since the library was made to target alpha chains, this beta chain is a stray read and its abundance is not meaningful. V gene TRBV28 combines with J gene TRBJ1-4; D may be TRBD1 (6 bases). CDR3 length: 13 amino acids. Germline V gene data show CDR1 as MDHEN and CDR2 as SYDVKM. The V and J ends lost 3 bases and 8 bases respectively, with 10 bases between them. The chain's CDR3 is CASSLAGVEKLFF. Here the CDR3 DNA reads TGTGCCAGCAGTTTGGCAGGGGTCGAAAAACTGTTTTTT.

This clonotype was detected ten times or more. For a library built for alpha chains, this beta chain is a stray read; little rests on its size. This chain connects TRBV7-2 to TRBJ1-2, with no clear D. The CDR3 length is 13 residues. Between the trimmed V and J ends, which lost 2 bases and 3 bases, there was a span of 7 bases. Germline V gives CDR1 SGHTA, CDR2 FQGNSA. CDR3 region: CASSLFRDYGYTF. CDR3 DNA sequence: TGTGCCAGCAGCTTATTCCGGGACTATGGCTACACCTTC.

This clonotype is deemed medium-sized. This beta chain lies outside the target of a library built for alpha chains; its clone size means little. This chain uses TRBV3-1 with TRBJ2-3, with 10 bases identical to TRBD2. V lost 4 bases to trimming and J lost 2 bases; unmatched junction nucleotides: 9. The germline V gene encodes CDR1 LGHDT and CDR2 YNNKEL (reference sequence). This CDR3 spans 17 amino acids. CDR3 in amino acids: CASSLSPLAGITDTQYF. The CDR3 bases are TGTGCCAGCAGCCTCTCCCCACTAGCGGGGATCACAGATACGCAGTATTTT.

This clonotype was found many times. This beta chain was picked up by a library intended for alpha chains and is off target, so its count carries little meaning. The chain joins TRBV6-6 to TRBJ1-2; 9 nucleotides agree with TRBD1. This CDR3 has 14 residues. Germline-derived CDR1 and CDR2 are MNHNY and SVGAGI (reference sequence). Losses at the gene ends were 6 bases for V and 3 bases for J; bases not matched to a gene: 5. CDR3 in amino acids: CASRDTGGDYGYTF. In DNA, the CDR3 is TGTGCCAGCAGGGATACAGGGGGCGACTATGGCTACACCTTC.

At least ten counts were recorded for this clonotype. Since the library was made to target alpha chains, this beta chain is a stray read and its abundance is not meaningful. DNA of the CDR3: TGTGCCAGCAGTGCCTCGTACGAGAACACTGAAGCTTTCTTT. Translation: CASSASYENTEAFF. This chain connects TRBV6-4 to TRBJ1-1; D is uncertain. Deletions cut 4 bases from V and 1 base from J, with 10 bases between. The CDR3 length is 14 residues. Germline CDR1 and CDR2: MRHNA and SNTAGT.

This clonotype is termed medium-sized. A library prepared for alpha chains yielded this beta chain as an off-target read; its size is of little meaning. This rearrangement joins TRBV28 to TRBJ1-2, with D maybe TRBD1 (5 bases). This CDR3 spans 13 amino acids. The V gene's germline CDR1 is MDHEN and CDR2 SYDVKM. V was pared by 7 bases and J by 9 bases, with 18 bases between. CDR3 sequence (DNA): TGTGCCAGCAAATGGGGCTACCATGACCGCTACACCTTC. Its protein is CASKWGYHDRYTF.

This clonotype is judged medium-sized. This beta chain is a stray sequence in a library constructed for alpha chains; its clone size is not meaningful. V is TRBV12-3 or TRBV12-4 and J is TRBJ2-7; maybe TRBD1 (6 bases). V lost 3 bases, J lost 2 bases, and 8 bases lay in between. The CDR3 length is 13 residues. The CDR3 loop is CASSFRGPYEQYF. CDR3 coding DNA: TGTGCCAGCAGTTTCAGGGGCCCCTACGAGCAGTACTTC.

The sample holds many counts of this clonotype. This beta chain is a stray read from a library made for alpha chains; its abundance is not meaningful. The chain recombines TRBV6-6 with TRBJ1-6, with D possibly being TRBD1 (6 bases). The CDR3 runs to 15 residues. Germline CDR1 and CDR2: MNHNY and SVGAGI (reference sequence). The V and J ends lost 2 bases and 6 bases respectively, with 11 bases between them. CDR3 sequence (DNA): TGTGCCAGCAGTTACCCCCGGACAGTTAATTCACCCCTCCACTTT. Amino acids: CASSYPRTVNSPLHF.

Relative to its sample, this clonotype is medium-sized (0.01 to 0.1%). Because the library targeted alpha chains, this beta chain is an off-target read whose size means little. The gene calls are TRBV5-1 and TRBJ2-3; D gene uncertain. This CDR3 has 15 amino acids. CDR1 is SGHRS, CDR2 YFSETQ, per germline. V was shortened by 0 bases and J by 3 bases, with 11 bases between the two germline ends. CDR3 protein: CASSLEARKTDTQYF. The CDR3 nucleotides read TGCGCCAGCAGCTTGGAGGCTCGAAAGACAGATACGCAGTATTTT. Combining the CDR3 with reference TRBV5-1 and TRBJ2-3 gives the whole variable domain KAGVTQTPRYLIKTRGQQVTLSCSPISGHRSVSWYQQTPGQGLQFLFEYFSETQRNKGNFPGRFSGRQFSNSRSEMNVSTLELGDSALYLCASSLEARKTDTQYFGPGTRLTVL.

This clonotype was counted ten times or more. This beta chain came through as a stray read in a library set up for alpha chains, and its size says little. The rearrangement uses TRBV24-1 and TRBJ1-2, with 7 nucleotides matching TRBD1. The CDR3 runs 13 residues. Germline V gene data show CDR1 as KGHDR and CDR2 as SFDVKD. V lost 6 bases to trimming and J lost 6 bases; unmatched junction nucleotides: 6. For the CDR3, the DNA is TGTGCCACCAGTCGGACAGGCCGGGATGGCTACACCTTC. Protein: CATSRTGRDGYTF.

In the case of this clonotype: The library was built for alpha chains, so this beta chain is an off-target read and its size means little. The J gene is TRBJ2-5, the V gene TRBV7-3, with D perhaps assigned TRBD1 or TRBD2 (6 bases each). CDR1 is SGHTA and CDR2 is FQGTGA in the germline V gene. V lost 1 base and J 5 bases, leaving 14 bases between the germline ends. The CDR3 runs to 15 residues. CDR3 coding DNA: TGTGCCAGCAGCTTAATAGGGGGGCCTGCTGAGACCCAGTACTTC. Translating gives CASSLIGGPAETQYF.

The table lists this clonotype with many counts. As an off-target read in a library built for alpha chains, this beta chain has a frequency of little significance. CDR3 nucleotide sequence: TGTGCCAGCAGGGTGAGACAGGGAGGAAAACTGTTTTTT. Residues: CASRVRQGGKLFF. The chain couples TRBV27 to TRBJ1-4; 7 bases align to TRBD1. The germline V gene encodes CDR1 MNHEY and CDR2 SMNVEV (reference sequence). The CDR3 runs 13 residues. Losses at the gene ends were 6 bases for V and 10 bases for J; bases not matched to a gene: 8.

The sample holds many counts of this clonotype. This beta chain represents an off-target read in a library built for alpha chains; its size is of limited meaning. The CDR3 here is CASSPPGLWDGYTF. The CDR3 nucleotides read TGTGCCAGCAGCCCACCTGGGCTGTGGGATGGCTACACCTTC. The rearrangement uses TRBV3-1 and TRBJ1-2; D is ambiguous. V lost 4 bases to trimming and J lost 6 bases, with 15 bases between them. The CDR3 totals 14 residues. Per the germline V gene, CDR1 is LGHDT and CDR2 is YNNKEL (reference sequence). The full variable domain, with the rest looked up from reference TRBV3-1 and TRBJ1-2, is DTAVSQTPKYLVTQMGNDKSIKCEQNLGHDTMYWYKQDSKKFLKIMFSYNNKELIINETVPNRFSPKSPDKAHLNLHINSLELGDSAVYFCASSPPGLWDGYTFGSGTRLTVV.

This clonotype appeared many times. Found in a library prepared for alpha chains, this beta chain is an off-target read, and its abundance has little meaning. This chain joins TRBV7-3 and TRBJ2-3; D is unclear. The CDR3 is made up of 15 amino acids. V was pared by 2 bases and J by 1 base, with 10 bases between. Per the germline V gene, CDR1 is SGHTA and CDR2 is FQGTGA. The CDR3 sequence is CASSLGEARTDTQYF. For the CDR3, the DNA is TGTGCCAGCAGCTTAGGAGAGGCCCGCACAGATACGCAGTATTTT.